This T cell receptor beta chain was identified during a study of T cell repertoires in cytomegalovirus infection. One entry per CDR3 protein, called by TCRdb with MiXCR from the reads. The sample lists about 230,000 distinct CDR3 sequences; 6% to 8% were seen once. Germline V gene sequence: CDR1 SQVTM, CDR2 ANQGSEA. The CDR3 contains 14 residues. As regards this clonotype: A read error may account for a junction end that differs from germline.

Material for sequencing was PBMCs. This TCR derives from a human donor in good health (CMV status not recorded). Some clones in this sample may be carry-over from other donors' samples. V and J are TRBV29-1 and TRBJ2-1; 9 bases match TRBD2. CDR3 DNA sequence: TGCAGCATAACAATAGCGGGGGCCTACAATGAGCAGATCTTC. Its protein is CSITIAGAYNEQIF.